This section outlines one T cell receptor (beta chain) sequence together with its context. Bulk CD8+ and CD4+ cells came from magnetic negative isolation; CD8+ TEMRA by FACS. The sample is drawn from a study of CD8 T cells in Susac syndrome. Random hexamers served to reverse transcribe roughly 0.5 to 1 ug RNA. An immunoSEQ multiplex PCR generated amplified TCR beta CDR3 products spanning 54 Vbeta and 13 Jbeta. Via MiXCR, TCRdb re-called the immunoSEQ multiplex PCR reads, giving one row per CDR3 protein. Here the sample spans 95,000 to 150,000 distinct CDR3 sequences, approximately 93% being singletons. This CDR3 contains 13 residues. Germline-derived CDR1 and CDR2 are SGDLS and YYNGEE. V lost 0 bases to trimming and J lost 6 bases; unmatched junction nucleotides: 0.

The clonotype comes from a human donor with multiple sclerosis. The sequenced sample was CD8+ T cells from PBMCs. The V gene is TRBV9, the J gene TRBJ2-7; TRBD1 aligns across 10 bases. This CDR3 is CASSVGDRGEQYV. DNA of the CDR3: TGTGCCAGCAGCGTAGGGGACAGGGGCGAGCAGTACGTC.